These T cell receptor beta chains were read from a single sample in a study of beta chain features in type 1 diabetes. Libraries were prepared by immunoSEQ multiplex PCR; TCRdb keeps only in-frame clonotypes and omits some of them. The sample carries hundreds of thousands of clones, around 15% recorded once. The specimen sequenced was naive CD4+ T cells from blood. All receptors come from a man between 18 and 29 years old in good health. Both conserved end residues are part of each CDR3. The D gene is left open where the match is weak. Size values are once, few and many counts, or a class for expanded clones, and some rows have none.

d_call: TRBD1
j_call: TRBJ2-1
clone_size: few
cdr3_length: 16
v_call: TRBV10-3
cdr3_nt: TGTGCCACCCACCCCCGGGACAGGGTTGGGCACAGTGAGCAGTTCTTC
cdr3_aa: CATHPRDRVGHSEQFF

d_call: -
j_call: TRBJ2-1
clone_size: -
cdr3_length: 12
v_call: TRBV29-1
cdr3_nt: TGCAGCGTTGTGCTAGATTACAATGAGCAGTTCTTC
cdr3_aa: CSVVLDYNEQFF

d_call: TRBD1
j_call: TRBJ1-1
clone_size: few
cdr3_length: 18
v_call: TRBV5-4
cdr3_nt: TGTGCCAGCAACCCCGCAGGGACAGGGGCACTCATGAACACTGAAGCTTTCTTT
cdr3_aa: CASNPAGTGALMNTEAFF

d_call: TRBD1
j_call: TRBJ1-5
clone_size: -
cdr3_length: 16
v_call: TRBV6-6
cdr3_nt: TGTGCCAGCAGTTCGCTCCCTACAGGGGGCGGTCAGCCCCAGCATTTT
cdr3_aa: CASSSLPTGGGQPQHF

d_call: -
j_call: TRBJ2-7
clone_size: few
cdr3_length: 14
v_call: TRBV21-1
cdr3_nt: TGTGCCAGCAGCACCCGGGACGGAGACTACGAGCAGTACTTC
cdr3_aa: CASSTRDGDYEQYF

d_call: TRBD1
j_call: TRBJ1-2
clone_size: -
cdr3_length: 16
v_call: TRBV29-1
cdr3_nt: TGCAGCGTTGCGGGTGGAAAACAGGGGGGTAACTATGGCTACACCTTC
cdr3_aa: CSVAGGKQGGNYGYTF

d_call: -
j_call: TRBJ2-6
clone_size: -
cdr3_length: 17
v_call: TRBV11-3
cdr3_nt: TGTGCCAGCAGCTTAGACTCCATATACCTCGAGGCCAACGTCCTGACTTTC
cdr3_aa: CASSLDSIYLEANVLTF

d_call: -
j_call: TRBJ1-5
clone_size: few
cdr3_length: 14
v_call: TRBV10-3
cdr3_nt: TGTGCCATCAGTGGGTCTACAGGGAACCAGCCCCAGCATTTT
cdr3_aa: CAISGSTGNQPQHF

d_call: TRBD2
j_call: TRBJ2-3
clone_size: -
cdr3_length: 15
v_call: TRBV7-3
cdr3_nt: TGTGCCAGCAGCTCCTCCGGGACTAGAGGTGATACGCAGTATTTT
cdr3_aa: CASSSSGTRGDTQYF

d_call: TRBD1
j_call: TRBJ2-2
clone_size: few
cdr3_length: 15
v_call: TRBV19
cdr3_nt: TGTGCCAGTAGTAACAGGGGAGAAAACACCGGGGAGCTGTTTTTT
cdr3_aa: CASSNRGENTGELFF

d_call: TRBD1
j_call: TRBJ2-4
clone_size: many
cdr3_length: 14
v_call: TRBV4-1
cdr3_nt: TGCGCCAGCAGCCCGGGACAGGGGATTAACATTCAGTACTTC
cdr3_aa: CASSPGQGINIQYF

d_call: TRBD1
j_call: TRBJ1-2
clone_size: -
cdr3_length: 16
v_call: TRBV28
cdr3_nt: TGTGCCAGCACCCCTCCCGACAGGGTATCTAACTATGGCTACACCTTC
cdr3_aa: CASTPPDRVSNYGYTF

d_call: -
j_call: TRBJ2-7
clone_size: few
cdr3_length: 15
v_call: TRBV6-5
cdr3_nt: TGTGCCAGCAGTTACTCAGGGACCCCTTCCTACGAGCAGTACTTC
cdr3_aa: CASSYSGTPSYEQYF

d_call: TRBD2
j_call: TRBJ2-1
clone_size: -
cdr3_length: 15
v_call: TRBV7-2
cdr3_nt: TGTGCCAGCAGCAATGAGCGGGAGAAGAGGGGTGAGCAGTTCTTC
cdr3_aa: CASSNEREKRGEQFF

d_call: TRBD1
j_call: TRBJ1-2
clone_size: few
cdr3_length: 13
v_call: TRBV28
cdr3_nt: TGTGCCAGTCAGGGGGACAGGGGTTATGGCTACACCTTC
cdr3_aa: CASQGDRGYGYTF

d_call: -
j_call: TRBJ1-2
clone_size: -
cdr3_length: 14
v_call: TRBV6-5
cdr3_nt: TGTGCCAGCAGACCTACAGGGAACGCATATGGCTACACCTTC
cdr3_aa: CASRPTGNAYGYTF

d_call: -
j_call: TRBJ2-3
clone_size: few
cdr3_length: 15
v_call: TRBV9
cdr3_nt: TGTGCCAGCAGCGGGAGCCCCTTGAATTCGGATACGCAGTATTTT
cdr3_aa: CASSGSPLNSDTQYF